These 21 T cell receptor beta chains were sequenced from one sample in a study of identifying expanded T cells in peripheral blood. Method: immunoSEQ multiplex PCR; TCRdb's copy keeps in-frame clones and lacks some. The repertoire holds more than 45,000 clones, with 89% as singletons. Sequencing input: blood. These receptors were obtained from a person between 18 and 70 years old in good health.

The J gene is TRBJ1-2, the V gene TRBV5-6, with 10 bases that match TRBD1. The CDR3 is 14 amino acids. The V and J ends lost 4 bases and 4 bases, in that order; junction bases with no gene match: 4. CDR1 is SGHDT and CDR2 is YYEEEE in the germline V gene. DNA for the CDR3: TGTGCCAGCAGCCAAGGGACAGGGGTCTATGGCTACACCTTC. Translation: CASSQGTGVYGYTF.

The rearrangement uses TRBV18 and TRBJ2-1; TRBD1 matches 7 bases. Germline-derived CDR1 and CDR2 are KGHSH and LQKENI. Trimming at V came to 4 bases and at J to 2 bases, leaving 2 bases not matched to a gene. CDR3 length: 14 amino acids. The CDR3 DNA follows: TGTGCCAGCTCACGGACAGGTACCTACAATGAGCAGTTCTTC. Its protein is CASSRTGTYNEQFF.

V and J are TRBV18 and TRBJ1-4, with D unresolved. Trimming removed 5 bases from V and 5 bases from J, with 3 bases in between. The length of the CDR3 is 11 residues. The germline V gene has CDR1 KGHSH and CDR2 LQKENI. The chain's CDR3 is CASSSNEKLFF. The CDR3 DNA reads TGTGCCAGCTCATCCAATGAAAAACTGTTTTTT.

The chain carries TRBV9 and TRBJ2-3; 8 bases align to TRBD2. Germline lookup yields CDR1 SGDLS and CDR2 YYNGEE. The CDR3 covers 15 residues. The J segment lost 1 base and the V segment lost 3 bases, leaving 4 bases of the junction unmatched. The CDR3 loop reads CASSGWRGGTDTQYF. The CDR3 DNA sequence: TGTGCCAGCAGCGGGTGGCGGGGGGGCACAGATACGCAGTATTTT.

The chain has TRBV29-1 and TRBJ1-2, with TRBD1 as a possible D gene (6 bases). Germline values: CDR1 SQVTM, CDR2 ANQGSEA. The CDR3 consists of 12 residues. Trimming removed 4 bases from V and 5 bases from J, with 11 bases in between. CDR3 residues: CSVAATGYGYTF. In DNA, the CDR3 is TGCAGCGTTGCAGCGACAGGTTATGGCTACACCTTC.

The chain joins TRBV5-6 to TRBJ1-5, with TRBD1 matching over 9 bases. V shed 3 bases, J shed 0 bases, and the junction held 7 bases outside the gene matches. The CDR3 extends over 17 amino acids. Germline loops: CDR1 SGHDT, CDR2 YYEEEE. The CDR3 DNA reads TGTGCCAGCAGCTCGGGAGGACAGGGGTATAGCAATCAGCCCCAGCATTTT. Protein product: CASSSGGQGYSNQPQHF.

This sequence joins TRBV5-1 and TRBJ2-4; D gene unclear. V shed 3 bases and J shed 5 bases, with 15 bases lying between them. This CDR3 is 15 amino acids long. Germline V gives CDR1 SGHRS, CDR2 YFSETQ. CDR3 amino acids: CASSSSVGFQNIQYF. The CDR3 coding sequence is TGCGCCAGCAGCTCTTCCGTCGGTTTCCAAAACATTCAGTACTTC.

The CDR3 loop is CASSVEVIARAQYF. Written as DNA, the CDR3 is TGTGCCAGCAGCGTAGAAGTGATTGCCAGGGCCCAGTACTTC. The chain uses TRBV9 and TRBJ2-7; a weak D match, TRBD1 (5 bases). Trimming removed 0 bases from V and 10 bases from J, with 17 bases in between. Germline V gene sequence: CDR1 SGDLS, CDR2 YYNGEE. The CDR3 extends over 14 amino acids.

The chain combines TRBV9 with TRBJ1-2; TRBD1 agrees at 7 bases. The V gene's germline CDR1 is SGDLS and CDR2 YYNGEE. This CDR3 region has 20 residues. V gave up 0 bases and J gave up 4 bases; unmatched junction bases: 21. The CDR3 reads CASSVVYAFSGDSKPYGYTF. CDR3 coding DNA: TGTGCCAGCAGCGTAGTATACGCCTTCTCCGGGGACAGCAAGCCCTATGGCTACACCTTC.

This clone was seen a single time. The chain is built from TRBV4-3 and TRBJ1-3; a possible D gene is TRBD1 (5 bases). This CDR3 has 17 amino acids. The ends were cut back, 1 base at V and 0 bases at J, with 13 bases in the middle. In germline, CDR1 is LGHNA, CDR2 YSLEER. The CDR3 nucleotides are TGCGCCAGCAGCCAAGCCCCGCAGGGCACCTCTGGAAACACCATATATTTT. Translated: CASSQAPQGTSGNTIYF.

The chain links TRBV7-9 to TRBJ1-6; no reliable D call. Trimming pared 2 bases from V and 9 bases from J, leaving 11 bases between. The V gene's germline CDR1 is SEHNR and CDR2 FQNEAQ (reference sequence). This CDR3 has 14 residues. The CDR3 spells CASSLLAGGSPLHF. CDR3 bases: TGTGCCAGCAGCTTATTGGCGGGCGGTTCACCCCTCCACTTT.

The chain couples TRBV6-1 to TRBJ2-2, with TRBD2 matching over 10 bases. In germline, CDR1 is MNHNS, CDR2 SASEGT. The CDR3 consists of 19 residues. The junction had 13 bases not matched to a gene; V was cut back by 3 bases and J by 3 bases. The CDR3 coding sequence is TGTGCCAGCAGTGACCTCAGTCCTAGCGGGAGAGGGGACACCGGGGAGCTGTTTTTT. It translates to CASSDLSPSGRGDTGELFF.

This chain connects TRBV29-1 to TRBJ2-1, with TRBD2 identical over 14 bases. The CDR3 is 14 residues long. V trimming: 3 bases; J trimming: 8 bases; junction bases outside the gene matches: 3. The V gene's germline CDR1 is SQVTM and CDR2 ANQGSEA. The CDR3 protein is CSVDGTSGGDEQFF. CDR3 coding DNA: TGCAGCGTTGACGGGACTAGCGGGGGTGATGAGCAGTTCTTC.

The chain has TRBV5-6 and TRBJ2-3, with 11 bases identical to TRBD2. Trimming cost V 3 bases and J 5 bases; bases outside gene matches: 2. CDR3 size: 14 residues. Germline CDR1 is SGHDT and CDR2 is YYEEEE. Here the CDR3 reads CASSSLAGVDTQYF. In DNA, the CDR3 is TGTGCCAGCAGCTCACTAGCGGGGGTAGATACGCAGTATTTT.

The chain employs TRBV4-3 and TRBJ2-7; D is undetermined. Trimming cost V 0 bases and J 2 bases, with 8 bases left between them. There are 14 residues in the CDR3. Germline assignment: CDR1 LGHNA and CDR2 YSLEER. The CDR3 nucleotides are TGCGCCAGCAGCCAAGAAAGAGGAGCCTACGAGCAGTACTTC. This codes for CASSQERGAYEQYF.

This sequence joins TRBV5-6 and TRBJ2-7, with D perhaps TRBD2 (6 bases). Germline V gene data show CDR1 as SGHDT and CDR2 as YYEEEE. V dropped 0 bases and J dropped 6 bases, with 13 bases sitting between them. The CDR3 runs 14 residues. The CDR3 sequence is CASSLGGGVAEQYF. In DNA, the CDR3 is TGTGCCAGCAGCTTGGGAGGCGGGGTCGCCGAGCAGTACTTC.

This chain connects TRBV6-5 to TRBJ2-6; D gene unclear. This CDR3 has 16 residues. The V gene's germline CDR1 is MNHEY and CDR2 SVGAGI. Trimming stripped 4 bases from V and 0 bases from J, with 10 bases between. CDR3 nucleotides: TGTGCCAGCAGTTCCGCCAGCAGCTCTGGGGCCAACGTCCTGACTTTC. Translation: CASSSASSSGANVLTF.

The DNA for the CDR3 is TGCAGCGTTGGCCTGAACACTGAAGCTTTCTTT. Protein: CSVGLNTEAFF. The chain recombines TRBV29-1 with TRBJ1-1, with no clear D. The CDR3 is made up of 11 amino acids. Germline CDR1 is SQVTM and CDR2 is ANQGSEA. Trimming cost V 4 bases and J 0 bases, with 3 bases left between them.

This clone has just a few counts. The V and J genes are TRBV2 and TRBJ2-7, with 7 nucleotides matching TRBD1. Germline CDR1 SNHLY, CDR2 FYNNEI. V gave up 4 bases and J gave up 2 bases; unmatched junction bases: 8. The CDR3 spans 15 residues. The DNA for the CDR3 is TGTGCCAGCAGTGCTACGACAGGGTGGGCCTACGAGCAGTACTTC. Translating it yields CASSATTGWAYEQYF.

The V gene is TRBV18, the J gene TRBJ2-1; a possible D gene is TRBD1 (6 bases). CDR1 is KGHSH and CDR2 is LQKENI in the germline V gene. This CDR3 spans 14 amino acids. Trimming took 2 bases from V and 5 from J, leaving 10 bases between them. CDR3 bases: TGTGCCAGCTCACCAGGGCAGGGGAACAATGAGCAGTTCTTC. It encodes CASSPGQGNNEQFF.

The chain is built from TRBV19 and TRBJ1-1; 8 nucleotides align to TRBD1. The trim removed 6 bases at V and 3 bases at J, leaving 3 bases unmatched. CDR3 length: 13 amino acids. The germline CDR1 and CDR2 sequences are LNHDA and SQIVND (reference sequence). The CDR3 bases are TGTGCCAGTAGCTCGACAGGGGACACTGAAGCTTTCTTT. Protein product: CASSSTGDTEAFF.